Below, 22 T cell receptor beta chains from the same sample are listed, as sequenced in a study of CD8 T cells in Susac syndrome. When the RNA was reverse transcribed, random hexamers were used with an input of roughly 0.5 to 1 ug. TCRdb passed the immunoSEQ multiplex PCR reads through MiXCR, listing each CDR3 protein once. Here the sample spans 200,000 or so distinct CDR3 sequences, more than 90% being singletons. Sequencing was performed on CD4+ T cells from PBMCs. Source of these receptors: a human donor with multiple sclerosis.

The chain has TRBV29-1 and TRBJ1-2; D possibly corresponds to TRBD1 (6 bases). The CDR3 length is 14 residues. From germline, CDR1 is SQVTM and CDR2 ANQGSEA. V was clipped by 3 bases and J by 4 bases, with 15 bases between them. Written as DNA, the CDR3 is TGCAGCGTTGACACAGGGCGGTACGTCTATGGCTACACCTTC. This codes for CSVDTGRYVYGYTF.

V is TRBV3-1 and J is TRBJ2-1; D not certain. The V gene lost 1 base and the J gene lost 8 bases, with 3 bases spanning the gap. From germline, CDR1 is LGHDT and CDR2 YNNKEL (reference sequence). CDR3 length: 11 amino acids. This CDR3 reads CASSQGDEQFF. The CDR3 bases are TGTGCCAGCAGCCAAGGAGATGAGCAGTTCTTC.

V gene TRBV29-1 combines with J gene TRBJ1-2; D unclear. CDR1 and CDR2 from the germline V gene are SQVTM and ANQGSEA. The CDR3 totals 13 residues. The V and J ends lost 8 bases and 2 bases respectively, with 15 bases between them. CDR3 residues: CSSSNGLNYGYTF. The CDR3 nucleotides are TGCAGCTCCTCAAATGGACTGAACTATGGCTACACCTTC.

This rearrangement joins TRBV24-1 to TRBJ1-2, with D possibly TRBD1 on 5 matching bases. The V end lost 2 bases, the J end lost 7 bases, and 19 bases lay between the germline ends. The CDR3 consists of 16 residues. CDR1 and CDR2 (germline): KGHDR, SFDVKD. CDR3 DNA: TGTGCCACCAGTGATTCCCCCCCCGCAGGGCCAATTGGCTACACCTTC. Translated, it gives CATSDSPPAGPIGYTF.

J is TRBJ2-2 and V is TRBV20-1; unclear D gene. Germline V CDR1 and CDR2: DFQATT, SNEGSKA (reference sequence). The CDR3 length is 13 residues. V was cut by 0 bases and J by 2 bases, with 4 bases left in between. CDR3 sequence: CSAREGNTGELFF. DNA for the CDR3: TGCAGTGCTAGAGAGGGCAACACCGGGGAGCTGTTTTTT.

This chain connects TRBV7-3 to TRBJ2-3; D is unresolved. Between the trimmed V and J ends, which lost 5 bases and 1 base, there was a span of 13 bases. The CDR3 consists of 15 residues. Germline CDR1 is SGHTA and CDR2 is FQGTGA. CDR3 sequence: CASSLRWSGTDTQYF. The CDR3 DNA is TGTGCCAGCAGCCTCCGGTGGAGCGGCACAGATACGCAGTATTTT.

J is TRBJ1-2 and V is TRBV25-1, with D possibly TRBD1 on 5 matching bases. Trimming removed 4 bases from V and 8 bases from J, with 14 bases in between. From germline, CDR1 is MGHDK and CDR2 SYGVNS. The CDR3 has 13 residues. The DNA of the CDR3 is TGTGCCAGCAGTGCTGTCGGCCAGGGAGGCTACACCTTC. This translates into CASSAVGQGGYTF.

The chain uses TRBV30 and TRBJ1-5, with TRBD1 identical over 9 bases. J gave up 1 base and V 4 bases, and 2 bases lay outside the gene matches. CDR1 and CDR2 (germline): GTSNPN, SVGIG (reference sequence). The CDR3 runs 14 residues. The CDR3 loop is CAWTTGGSNQPQHF. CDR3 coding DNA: TGTGCCTGGACGACAGGGGGAAGCAATCAGCCCCAGCATTTT.

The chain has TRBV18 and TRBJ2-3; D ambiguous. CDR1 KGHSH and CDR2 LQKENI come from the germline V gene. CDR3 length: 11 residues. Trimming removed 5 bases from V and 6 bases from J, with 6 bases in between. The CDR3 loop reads CASSKSDTQYF. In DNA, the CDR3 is TGTGCCAGCTCAAAATCGGATACGCAGTATTTT. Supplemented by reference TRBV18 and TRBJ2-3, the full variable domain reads NAGVMQNPRHLVRRRGQEARLRCSPMKGHSHVYWYRQLPEEGLKFMVYLQKENIIDESGMPKERFSAEFPKEGPSILRIQQVVRGDSAAYFCASSKSDTQYFGPGTRLTVL.

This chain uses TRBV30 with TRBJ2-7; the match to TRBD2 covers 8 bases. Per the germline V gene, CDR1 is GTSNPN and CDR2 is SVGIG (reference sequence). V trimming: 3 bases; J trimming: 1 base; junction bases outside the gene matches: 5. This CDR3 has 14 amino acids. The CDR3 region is CAWRLSGGSYEQYF. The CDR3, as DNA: TGTGCCTGGAGACTAAGCGGGGGATCCTACGAGCAGTACTTC.

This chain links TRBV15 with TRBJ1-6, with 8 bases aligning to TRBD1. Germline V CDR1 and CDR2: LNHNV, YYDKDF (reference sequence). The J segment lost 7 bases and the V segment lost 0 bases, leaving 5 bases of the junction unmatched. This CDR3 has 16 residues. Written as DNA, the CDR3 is TGTGCCACCAGCAGAGACGTCAGGGGGCGAAATTCACCCCTCCACTTT. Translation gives CATSRDVRGRNSPLHF. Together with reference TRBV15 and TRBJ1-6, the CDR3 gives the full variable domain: DAMVIQNPRYQVTQFGKPVTLSCSQTLNHNVMYWYQQKSSQAPKLLFHYYDKDFNNEADTPDNFQSRRPNTSFCFLDIRSPGLGDTAMYLCATSRDVRGRNSPLHFGNGTRLTVT.

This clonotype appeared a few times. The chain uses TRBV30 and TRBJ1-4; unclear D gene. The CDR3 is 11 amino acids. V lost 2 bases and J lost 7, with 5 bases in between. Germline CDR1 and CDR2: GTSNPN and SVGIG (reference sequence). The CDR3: CAWSNSEKLFF. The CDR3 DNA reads TGTGCCTGGAGTAACAGTGAAAAACTGTTTTTT.

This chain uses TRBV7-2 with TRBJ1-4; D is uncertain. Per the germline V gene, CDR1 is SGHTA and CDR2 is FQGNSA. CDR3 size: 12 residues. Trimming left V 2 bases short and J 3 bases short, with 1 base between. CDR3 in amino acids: CASSLPNEKLFF. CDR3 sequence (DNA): TGTGCCAGCAGCTTACCTAATGAAAAACTGTTTTTT. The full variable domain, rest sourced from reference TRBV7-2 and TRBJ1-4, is GAGVSQSPSNKVTEKGKDVELRCDPISGHTALYWYRQSLGQGLEFLIYFQGNSAPDKSGLPSDRFSAERTGGSVSTLTIQRTQQEDSAVYLCASSLPNEKLFFGSGTQLSVL.

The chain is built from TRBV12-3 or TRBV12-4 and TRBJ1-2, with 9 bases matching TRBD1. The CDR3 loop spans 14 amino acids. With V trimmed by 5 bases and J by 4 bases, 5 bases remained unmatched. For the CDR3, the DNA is TGTGCCAGCAGTGCATTGACAGGGGGCTATGGCTACACCTTC. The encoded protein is CASSALTGGYGYTF.

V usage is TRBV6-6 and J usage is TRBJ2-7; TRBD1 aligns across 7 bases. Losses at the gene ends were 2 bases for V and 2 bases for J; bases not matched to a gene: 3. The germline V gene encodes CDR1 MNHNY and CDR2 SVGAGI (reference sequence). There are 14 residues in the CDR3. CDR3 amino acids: CASSYAGGPYEQYF. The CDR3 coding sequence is TGTGCCAGCAGTTACGCAGGGGGTCCCTACGAGCAGTACTTC.

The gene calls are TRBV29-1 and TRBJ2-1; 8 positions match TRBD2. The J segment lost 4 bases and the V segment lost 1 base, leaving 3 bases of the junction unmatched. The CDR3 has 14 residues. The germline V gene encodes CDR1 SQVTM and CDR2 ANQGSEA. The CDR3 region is CSVEAGGWYNEQFF. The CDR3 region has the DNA TGCAGCGTTGAAGCGGGAGGGTGGTACAATGAGCAGTTCTTC.

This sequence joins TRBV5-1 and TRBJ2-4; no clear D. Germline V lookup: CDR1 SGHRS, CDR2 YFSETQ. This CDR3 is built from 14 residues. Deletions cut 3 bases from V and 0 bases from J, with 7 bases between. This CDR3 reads CASSSSIAKNIQYF. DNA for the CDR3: TGCGCCAGCAGCTCTTCCATAGCCAAAAACATTCAGTACTTC.

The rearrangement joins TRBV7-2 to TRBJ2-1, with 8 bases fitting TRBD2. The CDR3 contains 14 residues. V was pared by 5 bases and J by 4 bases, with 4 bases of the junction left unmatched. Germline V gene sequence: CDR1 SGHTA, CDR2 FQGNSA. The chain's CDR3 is CASSVGGAYNEQFF. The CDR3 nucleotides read TGTGCCAGCAGCGTCGGGGGGGCGTACAATGAGCAGTTCTTC.

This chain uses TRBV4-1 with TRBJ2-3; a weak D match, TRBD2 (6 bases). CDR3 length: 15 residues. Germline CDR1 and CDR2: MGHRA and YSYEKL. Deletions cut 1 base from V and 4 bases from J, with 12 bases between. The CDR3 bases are TGCGCCAGCAGCCAAGCGGAGACTAGATCAGATACGCAGTATTTT. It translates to CASSQAETRSDTQYF.

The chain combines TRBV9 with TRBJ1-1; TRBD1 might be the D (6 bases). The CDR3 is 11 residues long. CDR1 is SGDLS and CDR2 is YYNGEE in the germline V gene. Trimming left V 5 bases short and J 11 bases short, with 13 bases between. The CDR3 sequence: CASSTGGQAFF. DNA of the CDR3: TGTGCCAGCAGTACGGGGGGGCAGGCTTTCTTT.

CDR3 region: CASSFPPGELFF. DNA for the CDR3: TGTGCCAGCAGTTTTCCCCCCGGGGAGCTGTTTTTT. The chain employs TRBV12-3 or TRBV12-4 and TRBJ2-2; D gene uncertain. This CDR3 contains 12 residues. V dropped 3 bases and J dropped 6 bases, with 5 bases sitting between them.

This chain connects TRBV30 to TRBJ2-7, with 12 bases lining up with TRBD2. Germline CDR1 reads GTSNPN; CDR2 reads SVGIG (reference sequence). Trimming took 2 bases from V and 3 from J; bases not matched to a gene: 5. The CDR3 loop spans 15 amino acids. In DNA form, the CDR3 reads TGTGCCTGGAGTACACCGGGACTAGCGGGCTACGAGCAGTACTTC. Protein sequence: CAWSTPGLAGYEQYF.